This entry lists 5 T cell receptor beta chains sequenced from one sample in a study of PD-L1 blockade in urothelial cancer. Profiled with immunoSEQ multiplex PCR; TCRdb holds only in-frame clones, not every one. The sample records tens of thousands of clones, about 89% being singletons. The time point is: peripheral blood 6 weeks after treatment start. This sample comprised PBMCs, obtained around atezolizumab (anti-PD-L1) treatment. The origin of the receptors is a man aged 70 or older with urothelial cancer.

This clone has only one observation. The chain combines TRBV5-5 with TRBJ1-1, with 8 bases that match TRBD1. After removal of 4 bases from V and 5 bases from J, the junction contained 10 bases not matched to a gene. Germline V lookup: CDR1 SGHKS, CDR2 YYEKEE (reference sequence). The CDR3 extends over 15 amino acids. The CDR3 loop is CASSTRQGRLTEAFF. CDR3 coding DNA: TGTGCCAGCAGCACCCGACAGGGGAGGCTTACTGAAGCTTTCTTT.

The chain links TRBV2 to TRBJ2-7; D not certain. The CDR3 length is 15 residues. Looked up from germline, CDR1 is SNHLY and CDR2 is FYNNEI. V lost 6 bases, J lost 4 bases, and 19 bases lay in between. Here the CDR3 reads CASRGLAGLGYEQYF. DNA for the CDR3: TGTGCCAGCAGGGGCCTGGCTGGCCTCGGATACGAGCAGTACTTC.

The V call is TRBV19, the J call TRBJ2-7, with 7 bases fitting TRBD2. CDR1 LNHDA and CDR2 SQIVND come from the germline V gene (reference sequence). This CDR3 region has 14 residues. The V gene end was trimmed by 3 bases and the J gene end by 6 bases; junction bases not matched to a gene: 8. CDR3 sequence: CASSIIAGRSEQYF. The CDR3, as DNA: TGTGCCAGTAGTATTATAGCCGGGAGGAGCGAGCAGTACTTC.

The V gene is TRBV27, the J gene TRBJ1-5; 8 bases map to TRBD1. The CDR3 length is 15 residues. V lost 3 bases and J lost 4; bases outside the gene matches: 5. From germline, CDR1 is MNHEY and CDR2 SMNVEV (reference sequence). CDR3 region: CASSLRQGMNQPQHF. The CDR3 DNA reads as TGTGCCAGCAGTTTGAGACAGGGGATGAATCAGCCCCAGCATTTT.

V usage is TRBV10-1 and J usage is TRBJ2-3, with 7 bases aligning to TRBD2. The V and J ends lost 3 bases and 5 bases, in that order; junction bases with no gene match: 5. CDR1 and CDR2 (germline): WNHNN, SYGVQD (reference sequence). The CDR3 sequence is 14 residues long. CDR3 coding DNA: TGCGCCAGCAGTGATATAGCGGGTGTAGATACGCAGTATTTT. Its protein product is CASSDIAGVDTQYF.